This TCR beta chain was recorded in a study of spatial heterogeneity in lung cancer. This clonotype showed up many times. The time point: sample taken at primary tumor resection. Sequencing was performed on whole RNA extracted from tumor and nontumor lung tissue, or from frozen PBMC, and the material was left unsorted. The donors, 60 to 80 patients with untreated early-stage non-small cell lung cancer, provided the samples. V was pared by 6 bases and J by 7 bases, with 21 bases between. This CDR3 is 15 amino acids long. Every TCR cDNA molecule bore a unique molecular identifier. From the 5' RACE reads, TCRdb called clonotypes with MiXCR, one entry per CDR3 protein. The sample carries about 18,000 distinct CDR3 sequences, 15% to 20% recorded once.

The clonotype comes from a male donor with early-stage non-small cell lung cancer. The chain combines TRBV12-3 or TRBV12-4 with TRBJ2-5; possibly TRBD2 for D (5 bases). The specimen comprised PBMCs, sampled at surgery. As DNA, the CDR3 is TGTGCCAGCAGCCCACTAGGACCACCAGGCGGGACCCAGTACTTC. This translates into CASSPLGPPGGTQYF.